This T cell receptor beta chain was sequenced during a study of blood T cell repertoires in COVID-19. Study-level background: Acute and convalescent COVID-19 specimens originated in the United States, Italy and Spain.

The V and J ends lost 6 bases and 0 bases, in that order; junction bases with no gene match: 8. The CDR3 is 16 residues long. Germline-derived CDR1 and CDR2 are KGHSH and LQKENI. Cohort assignment relied on participant-reported clinical history. Study processing details: Researchers report that nucleated cell counts were estimated from reference gene primer amplification. The method was immunoSEQ multiplex PCR; TCRdb's version includes in-frame clones alone and lacks a portion of them. The V and J calls and clone size come from that table; D and trimming were worked out from the DNA. This table holds approximately 260,000 clones, 88% found once.

The receptor was derived from a woman aged 40 to 49 with acute COVID-19. This chain joins TRBV18 and TRBJ1-5; 7 bases agree with TRBD1. Sequenced: PBMCs or T cells enriched from blood (not recorded which). The CDR3 DNA reads as TGTGCCAGCTCGGAACAGGGGCCCGATAGCAATCAGCCCCAGCATTTT. As protein: CASSEQGPDSNQPQHF.